This T cell receptor beta chain was retrieved from a study of blood T cell repertoires in COVID-19. Study details: COVID-19 samples, acute and convalescent, were from the United States, Italy and Spain. PBMCs, B-cell-depleted T cells, or T cells provided the cDNA or gDNA that made up the material.

Under the authors' procedure: Counts of nucleated cells, estimated from reference gene primer amplification, were obtained. Generated by immunoSEQ multiplex PCR, the TCRdb table keeps only in-frame clones and is missing some. The DNA gave D and trimming, while V, J and clone size come from that table. The sample has under 200,000 clones, over 75% seen once. The CDR3 is 13 amino acids. Trimming took 4 bases from V and 8 from J; bases not matched to a gene: 5. Germline loops: CDR1 MNHEY, CDR2 SVGAGI. Input material: PBMCs or T cells enriched from blood (not recorded which). The clonotype comes from a woman aged 45-60 years who had recovered from COVID-19. The gene calls are TRBV6-5 and TRBJ1-2; 9 nucleotides agree with TRBD1. The CDR3 is CASSSRQGVGYTF. CDR3 in DNA: TGTGCCAGCAGTTCTAGACAGGGGGTCGGCTACACCTTC.